A single T cell receptor beta chain is shown here with its context. Its antigen is not known. The length of the CDR3 is 11 residues. V lost 6 bases and J 7 bases, leaving 7 bases between the germline ends. The protocol was immunoSEQ multiplex PCR, while the TCRdb copy is restricted to in-frame clones and leaves out a portion. The sample holds tens of thousands of clones, 85% to 95% seen once. This sample is part of a study of graft-versus-host responses after intestinal transplantation. General study findings and limits: GvH clones were found in recipient marrow; some appeared first in ileum or blood.

This clonotype was sampled from a human donor who was the organ donor for an intestinal transplant. This chain joins TRBV5-7 and TRBJ1-4; no clear D. TRBV5-7 has ORF status, its function being uncertain. The specimen comprised unstimulated CD8+ T cells sorted from spleen or lymph node cells, sampled before transplant. CDR3 nucleotides: TGTGCCAGCAAAAGGGCTGAAAAACTGTTTTTT. It translates to CASKRAEKLFF.